This TCR beta chain was sequenced for a study of blood T cell repertoires in COVID-19. Overall study context: Samples taken during acute and convalescent COVID-19 were collected in the United States, Italy and Spain. PBMCs, B-cell-depleted T cells, or T cells provided the cDNA or gDNA that made up the material.

The CDR3 has 15 residues. The germline gives CDR1 MNHEY, CDR2 SVGAGI. Deletions cut 7 bases from V and 7 bases from J, with 20 bases between. Original processing methods: Using reference gene primer amplification, nucleated cell counts were estimated. Clones were sequenced by immunoSEQ multiplex PCR, and TCRdb holds only the in-frame ones, with some missing. The DNA gave D and trimming, while V, J and clone size come from that table. The profile shows roughly 150,000 clones, around 83% of them singletons. J is TRBJ2-1 and V is TRBV6-5; the D gene is possibly TRBD2 (5 bases). The TCR comes from a woman between 45 and 65 years old with acute or convalescent COVID-19. Sequenced sample: peripheral blood. CDR3 sequence (DNA): TGTGCCAGCACCACCGGGGTCGCACCTACGAATGAGCAGTTCTTC. Translating it yields CASTTGVAPTNEQFF.